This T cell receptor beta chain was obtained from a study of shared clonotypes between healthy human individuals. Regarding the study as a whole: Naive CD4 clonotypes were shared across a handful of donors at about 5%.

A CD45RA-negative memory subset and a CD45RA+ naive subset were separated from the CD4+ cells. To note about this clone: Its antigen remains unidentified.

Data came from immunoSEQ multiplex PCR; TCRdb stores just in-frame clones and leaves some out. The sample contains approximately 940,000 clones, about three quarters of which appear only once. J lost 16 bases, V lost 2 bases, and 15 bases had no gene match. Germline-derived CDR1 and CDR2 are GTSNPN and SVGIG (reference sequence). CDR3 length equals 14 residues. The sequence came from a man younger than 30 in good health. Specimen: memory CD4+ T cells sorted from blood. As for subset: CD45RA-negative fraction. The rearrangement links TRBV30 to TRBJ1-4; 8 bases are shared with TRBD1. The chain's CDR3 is CAWSPGQGTYGWFF. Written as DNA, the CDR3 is TGTGCCTGGAGTCCAGGACAGGGAACGTATGGTTGGTTTTTT.